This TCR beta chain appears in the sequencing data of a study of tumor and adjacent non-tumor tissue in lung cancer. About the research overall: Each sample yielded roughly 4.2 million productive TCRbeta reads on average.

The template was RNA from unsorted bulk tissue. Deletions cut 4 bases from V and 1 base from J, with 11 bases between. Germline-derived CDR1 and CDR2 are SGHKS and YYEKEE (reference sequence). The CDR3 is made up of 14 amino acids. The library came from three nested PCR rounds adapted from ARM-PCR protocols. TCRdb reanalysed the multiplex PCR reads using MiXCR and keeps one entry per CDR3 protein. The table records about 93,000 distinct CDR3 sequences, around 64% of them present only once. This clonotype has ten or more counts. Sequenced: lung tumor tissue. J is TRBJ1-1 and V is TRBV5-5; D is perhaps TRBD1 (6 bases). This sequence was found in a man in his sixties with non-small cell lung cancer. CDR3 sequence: CASSPGQANTEAFF. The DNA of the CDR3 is TGTGCCAGCAGCCCGGGACAAGCGAACACTGAAGCTTTCTTT. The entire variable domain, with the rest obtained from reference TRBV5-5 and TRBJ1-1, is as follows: DAGVTQSPTHLIKTRGQQVTLRCSPISGHKSVSWYQQVLGQGPQFIFQYYEKEERGRGNFPDRFSARQFPNYSSELNVNALLLGDSALYLCASSPGQANTEAFFGQGTRLTVV.